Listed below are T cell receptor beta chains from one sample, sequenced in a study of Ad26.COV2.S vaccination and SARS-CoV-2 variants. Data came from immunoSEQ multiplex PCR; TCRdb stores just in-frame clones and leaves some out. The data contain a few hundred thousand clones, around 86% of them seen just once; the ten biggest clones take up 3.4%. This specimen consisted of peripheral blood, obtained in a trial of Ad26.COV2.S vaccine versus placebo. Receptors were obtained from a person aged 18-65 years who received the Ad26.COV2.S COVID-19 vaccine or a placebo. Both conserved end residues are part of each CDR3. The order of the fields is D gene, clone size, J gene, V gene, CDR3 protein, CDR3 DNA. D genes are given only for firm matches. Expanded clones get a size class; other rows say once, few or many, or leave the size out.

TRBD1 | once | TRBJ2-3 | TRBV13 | CASSSRTGRDTQYF | TGTGCCAGCAGCTCCCGGACAGGGCGAGATACGCAGTATTTT
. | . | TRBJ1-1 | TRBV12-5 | CASGLGVGATEAFF | TGTGCTAGTGGTTTAGGGGTAGGAGCTACTGAAGCTTTCTTT
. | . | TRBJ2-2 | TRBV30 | CAWRGSFGTGELFF | TGTGCCTGGAGAGGGTCTTTCGGCACCGGGGAGCTGTTTTTT
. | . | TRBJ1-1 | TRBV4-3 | CASSLERGTEAFF | TGCGCCAGCAGCCTGGAAAGGGGGACTGAAGCTTTCTTT
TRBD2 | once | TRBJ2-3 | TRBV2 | CASRGLAGPSTDTQYF | TGTGCCAGCAGAGGACTAGCGGGGCCGAGCACAGATACGCAGTATTTT
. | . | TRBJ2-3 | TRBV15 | CATSREGRVGATQYF | TGTGCCACCAGCAGAGAAGGACGAGTAGGAGCTACGCAGTATTTT
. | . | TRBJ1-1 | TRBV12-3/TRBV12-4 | CASSPFVREAFF | TGTGCCAGCAGCCCGTTTGTGCGGGAAGCTTTCTTT
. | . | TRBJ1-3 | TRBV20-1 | CSGLAGNTIYF | TGCAGTGGTTTGGCTGGAAACACCATATATTTT
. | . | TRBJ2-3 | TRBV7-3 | CASSSRGQSTDTQYF | TGTGCCAGCAGCTCAAGAGGACAATCCACAGATACGCAGTATTTT
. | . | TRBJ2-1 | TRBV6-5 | CASSYSGSPYNEQFF | TGTGCCAGCAGTTACTCAGGGTCCCCCTACAATGAGCAGTTCTTC
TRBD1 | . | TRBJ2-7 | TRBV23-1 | CASSRLRTGGLPSSYEQYF | TGCGCCAGCAGTCGCCTCCGGACAGGGGGACTACCAAGCTCCTACGAGCAGTACTTC
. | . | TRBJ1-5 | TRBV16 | CASSQDVTANQPQHF | TGTGCCAGCAGCCAAGATGTAACAGCAAATCAGCCCCAGCATTTT
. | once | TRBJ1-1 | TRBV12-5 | CAPTWREPNTEAFF | TGTGCCCCAACCTGGAGGGAACCGAACACTGAAGCTTTCTTT
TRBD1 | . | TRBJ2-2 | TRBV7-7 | CASSPRTGQTGELFF | TGTGCTAGCAGCCCGCGGACAGGGCAAACCGGGGAGCTGTTTTTT
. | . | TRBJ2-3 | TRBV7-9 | CASSFLQGRTDTQYF | TGTGCCAGCAGCTTCTTACAGGGACGCACAGATACGCAGTATTTT
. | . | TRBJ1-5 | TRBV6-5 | CASTGESPQPQHF | TGTGCCAGCACCGGGGAGTCCCCTCAGCCCCAGCATTTT
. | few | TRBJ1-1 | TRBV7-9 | CASRKDLMNTEAFF | TGTGCCAGCAGAAAAGATCTGATGAACACTGAAGCTTTCTTT
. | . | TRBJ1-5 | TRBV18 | CASSPSTAYSNQPQHF | TGTGCCAGCTCACCGTCGACAGCTTATAGCAATCAGCCCCAGCATTTT
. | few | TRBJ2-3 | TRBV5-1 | CASRIEGGSTDTQYF | TGCGCCAGCCGAATTGAAGGGGGAAGCACAGATACGCAGTATTTT
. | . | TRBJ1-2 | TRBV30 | CAWSRLTGYTF | TGTGCCTGGAGCAGGCTCACGGGCTACACCTTC